Below, 13 T cell receptor beta chains from the same sample are listed, as sequenced in a study of cytomegalovirus exposure and HLA in healthy donors. The study ran its PCR with 60 Vbeta and 13 Jbeta primers. Using immunoSEQ multiplex PCR, the repertoire was profiled, and TCRdb retains in-frame clones only, with some absent. This table holds about 94,000 clones, approximately 77% found once. The source material was PBMCs. The origin of the receptors is a man aged 30 to 39 in good health and CMV-seronegative.

The count of this clone is one. The chain couples TRBV2 to TRBJ2-1, with TRBD2 identical over 8 bases. Germline lookup yields CDR1 SNHLY and CDR2 FYNNEI. The CDR3 has 14 amino acids. The V and J ends lost 6 bases and 6 bases, in that order; junction bases with no gene match: 7. CDR3 DNA: TGTGCCAGCAGCCTAGGGCTAGCGGGCAATGAGCAGTTCTTC. This codes for CASSLGLAGNEQFF.

The V gene is TRBV10-3, the J gene TRBJ1-2; no reliable D call. The V gene lost 0 bases and the J gene lost 1 base, with 9 bases spanning the gap. CDR3 length: 15 residues. Germline CDR1 and CDR2: ENHRY and SYGVKD. CDR3 nucleotides: TGTGCCATCAGTGAGTCGTCCCGGGATAACTATGGCTACACCTTC. Its translation is CAISESSRDNYGYTF.

This clone was observed a single time. The CDR3 coding sequence is TGTGCCAGCAGCTTGTCGGCGGTGGGTACCAATGAGCAGTTCTTC. It translates to CASSLSAVGTNEQFF. The chain combines TRBV5-4 with TRBJ2-1; D not resolved. This CDR3 region has 15 residues. The V end was cut by 1 base, the J end by 6 bases, with 14 bases between. CDR1 SGHNT and CDR2 YYREEE come from the germline V gene (reference sequence).

The rearrangement joins TRBV19 to TRBJ2-5; 14 bases align to TRBD2. The CDR3 runs to 15 residues. The ends lost 9 bases at V and 5 bases at J; junction bases unmatched: 8. Germline CDR1 is LNHDA and CDR2 is SQIVND (reference sequence). CDR3 sequence: CASRLAGGLRETQYF. CDR3 nucleotides: TGTGCCAGCAGACTAGCGGGGGGGTTGCGGGAGACCCAGTACTTC. The whole variable domain, remainder taken from reference TRBV19 and TRBJ2-5, is DGGITQSPKYLFRKEGQNVTLSCEQNLNHDAMYWYRQDPGQGLRLIYYSQIVNDFQKGDIAEGYSVSREKKESFPLTVTSAQKNPTAFYLCASRLAGGLRETQYFGPGTRLLVL.

J is TRBJ1-3 and V is TRBV2; possibly TRBD1 for D (6 bases). This CDR3 contains 15 residues. The germline gives CDR1 SNHLY, CDR2 FYNNEI. Deletions cut 4 bases from V and 2 bases from J, with 12 bases between. The CDR3 nucleotides are TGTGCCAGCAGTGGGGGCAGGGGTGCTGGAAACACCATATATTTT. Its protein is CASSGGRGAGNTIYF.

The CDR3 region has the DNA TGCAGCGTTGAGGCAGGCTTGAACACTGAAGCTTTCTTT. It is translated as CSVEAGLNTEAFF. This chain uses TRBV29-1 with TRBJ1-1, with unresolved D. Per germline, CDR1 SQVTM and CDR2 ANQGSEA. V was cut by 3 bases and J by 0 bases, with 8 bases left in between. The CDR3 extends over 13 amino acids. The variable domain in full, with the rest retrieved from reference TRBV29-1 and TRBJ1-1, is SAVISQKPSRDICQRGTSLTIQCQVDSQVTMMFWYRQQPGQSLTLIATANQGSEATYESGFVIDKFPISRPNLTFSTLTVSNMSPEDSSIYLCSVEAGLNTEAFFGQGTRLTVV.

The chain uses TRBV2 and TRBJ1-1; D possibly corresponds to TRBD1 (5 bases). Between the trimmed V and J ends, which lost 8 bases and 4 bases, there was a span of 17 bases. CDR1 SNHLY and CDR2 FYNNEI come from the germline V gene. The CDR3 loop spans 14 amino acids. The CDR3 coding sequence is TGTGCCAGCTCGGGGCGTGGGGGGAGCACTGAAGCTTTCTTT. The encoded protein is CASSGRGGSTEAFF.

This clone showed up just a few times. The chain couples TRBV2 to TRBJ1-3; 7 bases align to TRBD1. With V trimmed by 6 bases and J by 0 bases, 5 bases remained unmatched. The CDR3 sequence is 15 residues long. The germline gives CDR1 SNHLY, CDR2 FYNNEI. The CDR3 sequence: CASRPTGNSGNTIYF. In nucleotides, the CDR3 is TGTGCCAGCAGGCCGACAGGGAACTCTGGAAACACCATATATTTT.

V gene TRBV4-1 combines with J gene TRBJ2-7, with 7 bases fitting TRBD2. CDR1 MGHRA and CDR2 YSYEKL come from the germline V gene. The CDR3 runs 15 residues. The J segment lost 2 bases and the V segment lost 2 bases, leaving 6 bases of the junction unmatched. The CDR3, as DNA: TGCGCCAGCAGCCAAATAGCGGGTTCCACCTACGAGCAGTACTTC. Translated, it gives CASSQIAGSTYEQYF.

The V gene is TRBV5-1, the J gene TRBJ2-5; 11 nucleotides match TRBD2. The germline V gene encodes CDR1 SGHRS and CDR2 YFSETQ. J was trimmed by 2 bases and V by 2 bases; bases with no gene match: 5. The CDR3 length is 16 residues. DNA for the CDR3: TGCGCCAGCAGCTTCCGACTAGCGGGATTTCAAGAGACCCAGTACTTC. This gives the protein CASSFRLAGFQETQYF.

The chain uses TRBV30 and TRBJ2-1, with D perhaps TRBD2 (6 bases). The length of the CDR3 is 11 residues. CDR1 is GTSNPN, CDR2 SVGIG, per germline (reference sequence). V was shortened by 5 bases and J by 7 bases, with 9 bases between the two germline ends. Written as DNA, the CDR3 is TGTGCCTGGGGGGGGAGGAATGAGCAGTTCTTC. Translated, it gives CAWGGRNEQFF. Combining the CDR3 with reference TRBV30 and TRBJ2-1 gives the whole variable domain SQTIHQWPATLVQPVGSPLSLECTVEGTSNPNLYWYRQAAGRGLQLLFYSVGIGQISSEVPQNLSASRPQDRQFILSSKKLLLSDSGFYLCAWGGRNEQFFGPGTRLTVL.

The V call is TRBV19, the J call TRBJ2-1, with 10 bases fitting TRBD2. Looked up from germline, CDR1 is LNHDA and CDR2 is SQIVND (reference sequence). There are 17 residues in the CDR3. V lost 1 base, J lost 7 bases, and 10 bases stayed unmatched. CDR3 DNA: TGTGCCAGTAGTATAGTGGGTTCTAGCGGGAGCAGGAATGAGCAGTTCTTC. Amino acid sequence: CASSIVGSSGSRNEQFF.

The rearrangement uses TRBV7-2 and TRBJ2-7, with TRBD2 matching 12 bases. Trimming took 5 bases from V and 4 from J; bases not matched to a gene: 3. The CDR3 covers 14 residues. The germline V gene has CDR1 SGHTA and CDR2 FQGNSA. This chain's CDR3 is CASSATSGGYEQYF. The CDR3 coding sequence is TGTGCCAGCAGCGCGACTAGCGGGGGATACGAGCAGTACTTC.